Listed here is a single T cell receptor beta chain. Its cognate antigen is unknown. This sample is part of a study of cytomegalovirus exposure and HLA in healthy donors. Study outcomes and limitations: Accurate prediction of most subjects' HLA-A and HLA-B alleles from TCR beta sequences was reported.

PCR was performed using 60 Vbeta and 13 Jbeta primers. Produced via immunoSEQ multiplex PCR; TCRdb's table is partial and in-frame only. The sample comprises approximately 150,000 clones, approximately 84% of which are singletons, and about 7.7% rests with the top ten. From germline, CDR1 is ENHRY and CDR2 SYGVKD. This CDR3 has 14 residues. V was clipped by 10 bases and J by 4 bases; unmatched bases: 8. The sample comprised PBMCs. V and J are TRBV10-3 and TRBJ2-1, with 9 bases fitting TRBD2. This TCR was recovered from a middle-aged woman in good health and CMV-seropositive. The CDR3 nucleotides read TGTGCCACATTAGCGGGGGACATATACAATGAGCAGTTCTTC. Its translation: CATLAGDIYNEQFF.